This T cell receptor (beta chain) appears in the sequencing data of a study of immune characterization of retroperitoneal liposarcoma. This clonotype was counted many times. The CDR3 totals 14 residues. Germline-derived CDR1 and CDR2 are SGHAT and FQNNGV. TCRdb re-analysed the PCR reads in MiXCR, keeping a single row per CDR3 protein. The sample includes roughly 12,000 distinct CDR3 sequences, around 24% of them seen just once. This chain connects TRBV11-2 to TRBJ2-1; unclear D gene. TRBJ2-7 matches the DNA end more closely, so the J call is doubtful. The sequencing sample was made of tumor tissue. The origin of this receptor is a female donor with retroperitoneal liposarcoma. The CDR3, as DNA: TGTGCCAGCAGCTTCTCCCCTAGGACCGATGAGCAGTACTTC. This gives the protein CASSFSPRTDEQYF.